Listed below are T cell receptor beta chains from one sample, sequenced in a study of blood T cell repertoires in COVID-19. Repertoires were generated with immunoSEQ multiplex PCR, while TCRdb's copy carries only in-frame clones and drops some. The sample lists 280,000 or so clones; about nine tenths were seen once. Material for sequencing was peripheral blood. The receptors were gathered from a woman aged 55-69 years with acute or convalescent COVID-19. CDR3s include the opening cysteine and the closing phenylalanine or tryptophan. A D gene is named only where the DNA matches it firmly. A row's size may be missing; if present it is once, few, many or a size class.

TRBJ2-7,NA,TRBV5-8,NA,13,TGTGCCAGCAGCCGAGGCCACACCTACGAGCAGTACTTC,CASSRGHTYEQYF
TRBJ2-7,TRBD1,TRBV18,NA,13,TGTGCCAGCTCAACCGGGACAGGTCTCGAGCAGTACTTC,CASSTGTGLEQYF
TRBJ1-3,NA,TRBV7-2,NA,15,TGTGCCAGCAGCTCCACGGGACTGAGTGGAAACACCATATATTTT,CASSSTGLSGNTIYF
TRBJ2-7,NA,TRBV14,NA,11,TGTGCCAGCAGCCAATCCGGCGAGCAGTACTTC,CASSQSGEQYF
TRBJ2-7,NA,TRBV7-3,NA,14,TGTGCCAGCAGCCCCCGGGACAACCCTGAGGTGAGGTACTTC,CASSPRDNPEVRYF
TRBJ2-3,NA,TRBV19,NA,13,TGTGCCAGTAGTCGGGGTAGTGGAGATACGCAGTATTTT,CASSRGSGDTQYF
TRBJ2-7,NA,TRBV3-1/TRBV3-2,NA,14,TGTGCCAGCAGCCAACAGGGAATTAACTACGAGCAGTACTTC,CASSQQGINYEQYF
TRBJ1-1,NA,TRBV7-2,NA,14,TGTGCCAGCAGCTTAAACTCGGGGAACACTGAAGCTTTCTTT,CASSLNSGNTEAFF
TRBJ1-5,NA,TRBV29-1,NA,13,TGCAGCGTTGGACTGGGTGTAAATCAGCCCCAGCATTTT,CSVGLGVNQPQHF
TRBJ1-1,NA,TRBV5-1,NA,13,TGCGCCAGCAGCAAGGGACACCACACTGAAGCTTTCTTT,CASSKGHHTEAFF
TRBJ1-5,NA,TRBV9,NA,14,TGTGCCAGCAGCGCCCAGGGGAGAGAGCAGCCCCAGCATTTT,CASSAQGREQPQHF
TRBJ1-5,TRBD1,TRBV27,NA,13,TGTGCCAGCAGACAGGGGGCAGGTCAGCCCCAGCATTTT,CASRQGAGQPQHF
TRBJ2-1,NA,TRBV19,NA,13,TGTGCCAGTAGTATACAACAGGTCGATGAGCAGTTCTTC,CASSIQQVDEQFF
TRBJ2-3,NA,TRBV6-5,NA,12,TGTGCCAGCCACCAGGGGACAGATACGCAGTATTTT,CASHQGTDTQYF
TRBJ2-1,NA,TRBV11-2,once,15,TGTGCCAGCAGCCTGGAGAGGGGGAAATACAATGAGCAGTTCTTC,CASSLERGKYNEQFF
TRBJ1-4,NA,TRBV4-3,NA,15,TGCGCCAGCAGCCAAGAGAACCGCGGAGGTGAAAAACTGTTTTTT,CASSQENRGGEKLFF
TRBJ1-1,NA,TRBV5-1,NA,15,TGCGCCAGCAGCCCCGACCTCAATAGGGGCACTGAAGCTTTCTTT,CASSPDLNRGTEAFF
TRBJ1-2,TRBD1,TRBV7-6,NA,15,TGTGCCAGCAGTTCCGGGACAGGGAGGTACAACGGCTACACCTTC,CASSSGTGRYNGYTF
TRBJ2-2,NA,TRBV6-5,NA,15,TGTGCCAGCAGTTACTTGGGGAGGAACACCGGGGAGCTGTTTTTT,CASSYLGRNTGELFF
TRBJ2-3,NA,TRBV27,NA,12,TGTGCCAGCACCCTACCCACAGATACGCAGTATTTT,CASTLPTDTQYF
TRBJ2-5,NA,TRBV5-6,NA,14,TGTGCCAGCAGCCCTAGGACAGTACAAGAGACCCAGTACTTC,CASSPRTVQETQYF
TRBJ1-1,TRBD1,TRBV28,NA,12,TGTGCCAGCACTACAGGGGACACTGAAGCTTTCTTT,CASTTGDTEAFF
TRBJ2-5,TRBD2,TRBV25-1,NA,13,TGTGCCAGCGGGGGAGGGGCGACAGAGACCCAGTACTTC,CASGGGATETQYF
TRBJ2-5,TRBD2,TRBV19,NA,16,TGTGCCAGTAGTGTCGGACTAGCGAGGTACCAAGAGACCCAGTACTTC,CASSVGLARYQETQYF
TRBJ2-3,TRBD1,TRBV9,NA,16,TGTGCCAGCAGCCCCCGGGACAGGGGGCTCGAAGATACGCAGTATTTT,CASSPRDRGLEDTQYF
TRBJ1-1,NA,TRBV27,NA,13,TGTGCCAGCAGTTTGGGGGGGGACTGGGCAGCTTTCTTT,CASSLGGDWAAFF
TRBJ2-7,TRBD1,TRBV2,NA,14,TGTGCCAGCAGCCCCGGGACAGCCACCTACGAGCAGTACTTC,CASSPGTATYEQYF
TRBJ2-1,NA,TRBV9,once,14,TGTGCCAGCAGCGTACAGGCCGGGGGCAATGAGCAGTTCTTC,CASSVQAGGNEQFF
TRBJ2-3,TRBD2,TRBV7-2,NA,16,TGTGCCAGCAGGCCGGGACTAGGGATCCCGCCAGATACGCAGTATTTT,CASRPGLGIPPDTQYF
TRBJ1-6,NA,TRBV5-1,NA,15,TGCGCCAGCAGCTTGGGGCAGACGGGGGATTCACCCCTCCACTTT,CASSLGQTGDSPLHF
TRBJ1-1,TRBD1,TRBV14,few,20,TGTGCCAGCAGCCAAGATGAGGAGGGAACAGGGGGTATGAGGAAGACTGAAGCTTTCTTT,CASSQDEEGTGGMRKTEAFF
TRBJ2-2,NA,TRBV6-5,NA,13,TGTGCCAGCAGTCCCGGGTCGACGGCGGAGCTGTTTTTT,CASSPGSTAELFF